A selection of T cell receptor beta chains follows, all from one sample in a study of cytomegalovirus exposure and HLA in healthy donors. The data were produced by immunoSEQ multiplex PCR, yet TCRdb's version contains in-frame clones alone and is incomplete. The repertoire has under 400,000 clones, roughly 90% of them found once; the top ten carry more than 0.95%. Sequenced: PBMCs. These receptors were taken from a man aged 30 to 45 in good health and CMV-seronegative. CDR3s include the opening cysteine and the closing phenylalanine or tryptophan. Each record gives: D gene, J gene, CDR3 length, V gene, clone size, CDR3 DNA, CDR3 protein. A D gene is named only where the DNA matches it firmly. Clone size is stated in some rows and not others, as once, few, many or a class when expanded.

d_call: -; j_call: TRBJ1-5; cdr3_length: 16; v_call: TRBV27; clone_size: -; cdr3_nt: TGTGCCAGCAGTTTGTATTCGGGGGTTCGCAATCAGCCCCAGCATTTT; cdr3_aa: CASSLYSGVRNQPQHF
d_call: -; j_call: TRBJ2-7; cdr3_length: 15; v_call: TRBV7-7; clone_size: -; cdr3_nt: TGTGCCAGCAGCATCGCTCAGTCCTTTTCCTACGAGCAGTACTTC; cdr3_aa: CASSIAQSFSYEQYF
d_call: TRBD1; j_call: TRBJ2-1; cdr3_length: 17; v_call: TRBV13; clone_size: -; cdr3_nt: TGTGCCAGCAGCTCAGGCAGGGGGCTCGGCGCACACAATGAGCAGTTCTTC; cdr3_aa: CASSSGRGLGAHNEQFF
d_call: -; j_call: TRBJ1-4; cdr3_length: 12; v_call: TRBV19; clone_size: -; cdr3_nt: TGTGCCAGTAGGTCAGGGGATGAAAAACTGTTTTTT; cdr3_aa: CASRSGDEKLFF
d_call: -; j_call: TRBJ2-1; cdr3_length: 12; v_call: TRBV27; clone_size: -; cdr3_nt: TGTGCCAGCACATCAGGGTTATTAGAGCAGTTCTTC; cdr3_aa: CASTSGLLEQFF
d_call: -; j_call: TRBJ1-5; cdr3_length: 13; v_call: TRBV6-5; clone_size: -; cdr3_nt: TGTGCCAGCAGTTACGGGCCAAATCAGCCCCAGCATTTT; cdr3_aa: CASSYGPNQPQHF
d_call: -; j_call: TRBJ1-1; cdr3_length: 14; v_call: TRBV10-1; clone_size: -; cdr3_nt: TGCGCCAGCAGTGCTAGCGGATGGAACACTGAAGCTTTCTTT; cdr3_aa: CASSASGWNTEAFF
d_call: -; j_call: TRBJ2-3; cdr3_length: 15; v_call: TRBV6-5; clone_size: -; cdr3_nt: TGTGCCAGCAGTTACCTCCCTAGCGAAATAGATACGCAGTATTTT; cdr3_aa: CASSYLPSEIDTQYF
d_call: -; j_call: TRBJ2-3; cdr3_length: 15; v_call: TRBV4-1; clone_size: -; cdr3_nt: TGCGCCAGCAGCCGGGGGGTAGCGGATATAGATACGCAGTATTTT; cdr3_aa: CASSRGVADIDTQYF
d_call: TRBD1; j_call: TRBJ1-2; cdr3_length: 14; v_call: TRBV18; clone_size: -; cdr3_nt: TGTGCCAGCTCACCACAAGCAGGGGGCGATGGCTACACCTTC; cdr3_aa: CASSPQAGGDGYTF
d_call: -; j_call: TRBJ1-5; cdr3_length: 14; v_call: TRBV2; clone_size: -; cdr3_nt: TGTGCCAGCAGTGACAGGGGAAGGGCTCAGCCCCAGCATTTT; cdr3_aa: CASSDRGRAQPQHF
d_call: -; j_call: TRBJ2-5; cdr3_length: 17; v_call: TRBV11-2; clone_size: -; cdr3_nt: TGTGCCAGCAGCTTATCTCCCGGGAGCGGCGGAGCTAGGACCCAGTACTTC; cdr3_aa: CASSLSPGSGGARTQYF
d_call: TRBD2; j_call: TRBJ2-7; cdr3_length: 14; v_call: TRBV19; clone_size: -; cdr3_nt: TGTGCCAGTAGTATTTTCGGGACTAGCTACGAGCAGTACTTC; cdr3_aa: CASSIFGTSYEQYF
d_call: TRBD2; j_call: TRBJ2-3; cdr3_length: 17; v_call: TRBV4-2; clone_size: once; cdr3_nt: TGTGCCAGCAGCCAAGATGGCGCTAGCGGGGGCACAGATACGCAGTATTTT; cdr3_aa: CASSQDGASGGTDTQYF
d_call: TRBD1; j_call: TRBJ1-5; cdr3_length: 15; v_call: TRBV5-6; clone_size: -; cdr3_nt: TGTGCCAGCAGCCCGGGACAGGGGGGGAATCAGCCCCAGCATTTT; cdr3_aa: CASSPGQGGNQPQHF
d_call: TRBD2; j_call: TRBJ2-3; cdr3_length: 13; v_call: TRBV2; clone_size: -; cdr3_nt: TGTGCCAGCAGCGGACTAGCTCCAGATACGCAGTATTTT; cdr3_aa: CASSGLAPDTQYF
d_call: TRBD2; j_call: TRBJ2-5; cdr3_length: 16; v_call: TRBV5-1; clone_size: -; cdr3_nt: TGCGCCAGCAGCTTAACTAGCGGGGCTAATGGAGAGACCCAGTACTTC; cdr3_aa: CASSLTSGANGETQYF
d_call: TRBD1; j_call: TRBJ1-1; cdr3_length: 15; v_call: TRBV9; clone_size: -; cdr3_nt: TGTGCCAGCAGCCCCTATACCGGGACAGGGTCAGAAGCTTTCTTT; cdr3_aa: CASSPYTGTGSEAFF
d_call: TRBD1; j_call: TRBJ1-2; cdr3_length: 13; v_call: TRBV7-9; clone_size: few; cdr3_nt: TGTGCCAGCAGCCCAGACAGGGTGGAGGGCTACACCTTC; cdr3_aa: CASSPDRVEGYTF
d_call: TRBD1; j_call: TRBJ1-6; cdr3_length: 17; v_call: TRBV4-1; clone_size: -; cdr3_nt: TGCGCCAGCAGCCATACCCACCCTACAGGGGTGGGTTCACCCCTCCACTTT; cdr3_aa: CASSHTHPTGVGSPLHF
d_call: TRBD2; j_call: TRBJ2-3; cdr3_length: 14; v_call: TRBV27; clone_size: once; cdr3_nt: TGTGCCAGCAGTTCGGGGGGGCGCACAGATACGCAGTATTTT; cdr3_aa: CASSSGGRTDTQYF
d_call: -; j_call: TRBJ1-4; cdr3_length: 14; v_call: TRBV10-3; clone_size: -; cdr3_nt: TGTGCCATCAGTGATGGGGAGGTGGGGGAAAAACTGTTTTTT; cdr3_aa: CAISDGEVGEKLFF
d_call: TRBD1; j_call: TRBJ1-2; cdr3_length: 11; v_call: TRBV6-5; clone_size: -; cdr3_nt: TGTGCCAGCAGTGACAGGGTTGGCTACACCTTC; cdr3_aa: CASSDRVGYTF
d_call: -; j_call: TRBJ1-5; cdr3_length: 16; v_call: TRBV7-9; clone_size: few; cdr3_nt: TGTGCCAGCAGCCCCAGCGGGGACCTTAGCAATCAGCCCCAGCATTTT; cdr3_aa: CASSPSGDLSNQPQHF
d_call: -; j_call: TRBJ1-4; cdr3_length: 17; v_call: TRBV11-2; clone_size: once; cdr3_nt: TGTGCCAGCAGCTTACGACGGACATTGGAGCGTAATGAAAAACTGTTTTTT; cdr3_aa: CASSLRRTLERNEKLFF
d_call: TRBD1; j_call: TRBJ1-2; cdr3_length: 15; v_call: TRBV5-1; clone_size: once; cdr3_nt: TGCGCCAGCAGCTTGGCGTCTGGGACAGGGGTTGGCTACACCTTC; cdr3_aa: CASSLASGTGVGYTF
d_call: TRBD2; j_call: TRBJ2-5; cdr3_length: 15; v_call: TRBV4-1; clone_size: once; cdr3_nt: TGCGCCAGCAGCCAAGCAACTAGCGGGATAGTGACCCAGTACTTC; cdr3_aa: CASSQATSGIVTQYF
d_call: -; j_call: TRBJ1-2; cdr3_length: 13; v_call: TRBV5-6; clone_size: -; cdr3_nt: TGTGCCAGCAGCCGGGGGGTTAGAGGTGGCTACACCTTC; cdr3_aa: CASSRGVRGGYTF
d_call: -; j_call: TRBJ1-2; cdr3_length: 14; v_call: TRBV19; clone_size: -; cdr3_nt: TGTGCCAGTAGTTTCACCGGGACTTCTGATGGCTACACCTTC; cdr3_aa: CASSFTGTSDGYTF